A single sample gave rise to the 5 T cell receptor beta chains below, sequenced in a study of blood T cells in healthy people across ages. A second PCR, run for about 6 to 11 cycles, used a sample-barcoded 5' primer plus a J-beta primer mix. TCRdb reprocessed the 5' RACE reads with MiXCR, giving one entry per CDR3 protein. The sample lists over 950,000 distinct CDR3 sequences; roughly two fifths were seen once. Sample: blood. Source of these receptors: a man in his late teens or twenties in good health.

V gene TRBV5-4 combines with J gene TRBJ2-1; maybe TRBD1 (5 bases). The J call may not be correct, given that the DNA end is closer to TRBJ2-7. The germline V gene encodes CDR1 SGHNT and CDR2 YYREEE (reference sequence). This CDR3 has 16 residues. The CDR3 region has the DNA TGTGCCAGCAGCCCAACCGGTGGGGCTTCCTACAATGAGCAGTACTTC. This sequence encodes CASSPTGGASYNEQYF.

V usage is TRBV29-1 and J usage is TRBJ1-1, with D maybe TRBD1 (5 bases). V lost 7 bases to trimming and J lost 0 bases, with 15 bases between them. The CDR3 loop spans 14 amino acids. Looked up from germline, CDR1 is SQVTM and CDR2 is ANQGSEA. The CDR3: CSAREPGMNTEAFF. DNA of the CDR3: TGCAGCGCCCGAGAACCAGGGATGAACACTGAAGCTTTCTTT.

The chain couples TRBV7-9 to TRBJ1-2, with 7 bases matching TRBD1. J gave up 3 bases and V 2 bases, and 12 bases lay outside the gene matches. This CDR3 is 17 amino acids long. CDR1 is SEHNR and CDR2 is FQNEAQ in the germline V gene (reference sequence). CDR3 in DNA: TGTGCCAGCAGCTTACCTGTCCGGGACAGCTACGACTATGGCTACACCTTC. As protein: CASSLPVRDSYDYGYTF.

This chain links TRBV4-2 with TRBJ1-1; D uncertain. Germline CDR1 reads LGHNA; CDR2 reads YNFKEQ. With 3 bases removed from V and 4 bases from J, the gap between germline ends came to 12 bases. This CDR3 is 14 amino acids long. The CDR3: CASSHTLGFTEAFF. The CDR3 DNA reads as TGTGCCAGCAGCCATACCCTTGGCTTCACTGAAGCTTTCTTT.

V usage is TRBV4-2 and J usage is TRBJ2-7, with 14 bases lining up with TRBD2. The J call may be mistaken, given a closer DNA end match to TRBJ2-5. The CDR3 has 17 amino acids. Germline CDR1 reads LGHNA; CDR2 reads YNFKEQ. CDR3 sequence: CASSLQTSGGAPETQYF. The CDR3 bases are TGTGCCAGCAGCCTCCAGACTAGCGGGGGGGCCCCGGAGACCCAGTACTTC.